The 25 T cell receptor beta chains listed next were all sequenced from one sample in a study of blood T cell repertoires in COVID-19. Data came from immunoSEQ multiplex PCR; TCRdb stores just in-frame clones and leaves some out. The sample holds 75,000 to 100,000 clones, under 85% seen once. What was sequenced was peripheral blood. The source is a woman of 80 years or more with acute or convalescent COVID-19.

The chain couples TRBV24-1 to TRBJ2-1; D not resolved. The germline V gene encodes CDR1 KGHDR and CDR2 SFDVKD. CDR3 length: 15 amino acids. Trimming took 7 bases from V and 10 from J, leaving 22 bases between them. This chain's CDR3 is CATSQHGGPWPEQFF. The CDR3 DNA follows: TGTGCCACCAGCCAGCACGGCGGCCCTTGGCCGGAGCAGTTCTTC.

The chain recombines TRBV6-1 with TRBJ1-6, with TRBD1 identical over 9 bases. V lost 2 bases, J lost 7 bases, and 3 bases stayed unmatched. Germline CDR1 is MNHNS and CDR2 is SASEGT. The CDR3 is made up of 15 amino acids. The CDR3: CASSELDRGNSPLHF. CDR3 sequence (DNA): TGTGCCAGCAGTGAACTAGACAGGGGGAATTCACCCCTCCACTTT.

There are many counts of this clone. The chain carries TRBV19 and TRBJ1-3, with a weak D call TRBD1 (5 bases). The length of the CDR3 is 14 residues. The V end lost 8 bases, the J end lost 0 bases, and 11 bases lay between the germline ends. The germline CDR1 and CDR2 sequences are LNHDA and SQIVND (reference sequence). Here the CDR3 reads CASRGQNSGNTIYF. The CDR3 DNA is TGTGCCAGTCGAGGACAAAACTCTGGAAACACCATATATTTT.

The J gene is TRBJ2-3, the V gene TRBV7-3, with D possibly TRBD1 on 5 matching bases. The CDR3 runs 14 residues. Germline V gives CDR1 SGHTA, CDR2 FQGTGA. The ends were cut back, 7 bases at V and 0 bases at J, with 11 bases in the middle. CDR3 DNA sequence: TGTGCCAGCACCTTTGGACACAGCACAGATACGCAGTATTTT. Translation gives CASTFGHSTDTQYF.

J is TRBJ2-5 and V is TRBV19, with 14 bases lining up with TRBD2. Per the germline V gene, CDR1 is LNHDA and CDR2 is SQIVND (reference sequence). The CDR3 consists of 16 residues. Trimming took 6 bases from V and 4 from J; bases not matched to a gene: 7. This CDR3 reads CASSSGLAGGGETQYF. The CDR3 bases are TGTGCCAGTAGCTCCGGACTAGCGGGAGGAGGAGAGACCCAGTACTTC.

The gene calls are TRBV5-1 and TRBJ2-1; TRBD2 matches 7 bases. The germline CDR1 and CDR2 sequences are SGHRS and YFSETQ. J was trimmed by 3 bases and V by 1 base; bases with no gene match: 4. This CDR3 has 15 amino acids. CDR3 sequence: CASSLWASGYNEQFF. The CDR3 nucleotides are TGCGCCAGCAGCTTGTGGGCTAGCGGCTACAATGAGCAGTTCTTC.

A single count supports this clone. The gene calls are TRBV12-3 or TRBV12-4 and TRBJ2-3, with D perhaps TRBD2 (6 bases). The CDR3 runs 13 residues. The V and J ends lost 8 bases and 2 bases respectively, with 11 bases between them. The CDR3 is CASLRDSTDTQYF. The CDR3 DNA sequence: TGTGCCAGCCTCCGGGACTCCACAGATACGCAGTATTTT.

This clone qualifies as medium-sized (0.01 to 0.1%). Here the CDR3 DNA reads TGTGCCAGCAGTCCGACACTGAACACTGAAGCTTTCTTT. As protein: CASSPTLNTEAFF. The gene calls are TRBV6-5 and TRBJ1-1; D is uncertain. V dropped 5 bases and J dropped 0 bases, with 7 bases sitting between them. The CDR3 spans 13 residues. The germline gives CDR1 MNHEY, CDR2 SVGAGI.

V usage is TRBV7-9 and J usage is TRBJ2-3; possibly TRBD2 for D (6 bases). Germline CDR1 and CDR2: SEHNR and FQNEAQ (reference sequence). The CDR3 totals 15 residues. The V end lost 6 bases, the J end lost 5 bases, and 18 bases lay between the germline ends. The CDR3 DNA is TGTGCCAGCAGTTCCGGGGGAGCCGGGATAGATACGCAGTATTTT. Translating it yields CASSSGGAGIDTQYF.

The chain couples TRBV5-1 to TRBJ2-7, with 7 positions matching TRBD1. Germline V gene sequence: CDR1 SGHRS, CDR2 YFSETQ. V lost 4 bases to trimming and J lost 5 bases; unmatched junction nucleotides: 9. The length of the CDR3 is 14 residues. The DNA of the CDR3 is TGCGCCAGCAGCCCGGGACAGTCAGGGGACGAGCAGTACTTC. Its translation is CASSPGQSGDEQYF.

The chain carries TRBV30 and TRBJ1-5; D is ambiguous. Trimming took 0 bases from V and 6 from J, leaving 9 bases between them. The V gene's germline CDR1 is GTSNPN and CDR2 SVGIG (reference sequence). This CDR3 has 13 amino acids. The CDR3 sequence is CAWSVLGGQPQHF. In DNA, the CDR3 is TGTGCCTGGAGTGTACTGGGAGGTCAGCCCCAGCATTTT.

The chain joins TRBV5-1 to TRBJ2-3; perhaps TRBD1 as D (5 bases). The CDR3 contains 14 residues. Trimming cost V 1 base and J 4 bases, with 10 bases left between them. Germline loops: CDR1 SGHRS, CDR2 YFSETQ. The CDR3 DNA reads TGCGCCAGCAGCTTGCTAGGGGTTGCAGATACGCAGTATTTT. Translating gives CASSLLGVADTQYF.

The chain carries TRBV9 and TRBJ2-7, with TRBD2 as a possible D gene (7 bases). The V gene lost 0 bases and the J gene lost 0 bases, with 16 bases spanning the gap. Germline-derived CDR1 and CDR2 are SGDLS and YYNGEE. The CDR3 spans 17 residues. CDR3 region: CASSVGVSGGASYEQYF. CDR3 DNA sequence: TGTGCCAGCAGCGTAGGCGTATCTGGGGGGGCCTCCTACGAGCAGTACTTC. The full variable domain, completed using reference TRBV9 and TRBJ2-7, is DSGVTQTPKHLITATGQRVTLRCSPRSGDLSVYWYQQSLDQGLQFLIQYYNGEERAKGNILERFSAQQFPDLHSELNLSSLELGDSALYFCASSVGVSGGASYEQYFGPGTRLTVT.

This clone was recorded a few times. V is TRBV7-6 and J is TRBJ1-2; D is perhaps TRBD1 (6 bases). The germline CDR1 and CDR2 sequences are SGHVS and FNYEAQ. The CDR3 is 13 residues long. The germline V and J ends were trimmed by 5 bases and 4 bases, with 11 bases remaining between them. The CDR3 is CASSQGHLYGYTF. The CDR3 DNA reads as TGTGCCAGCAGCCAGGGACACCTCTATGGCTACACCTTC.

The gene calls are TRBV7-9 and TRBJ2-1, with 8 bases that match TRBD2. The V segment lost 3 bases and the J segment 10 bases; nucleotides outside the gene matches: 5. The CDR3 is 13 amino acids. Germline V CDR1 and CDR2: SEHNR, FQNEAQ (reference sequence). CDR3 residues: CASSLPTSGEQFF. DNA for the CDR3: TGTGCCAGCAGCTTGCCCACTAGCGGAGAGCAGTTCTTC. Full variable domain (missing parts from reference TRBV7-9 and TRBJ2-1): DTGVSQNPRHKITKRGQNVTFRCDPISEHNRLYWYRQTLGQGPEFLTYFQNEAQLEKSRLLSDRFSAERPKGSFSTLEIQRTEQGDSAMYLCASSLPTSGEQFFGPGTRLTVL.

This chain joins TRBV4-3 and TRBJ1-1, with a weak D call TRBD1 (6 bases). The CDR3 is 15 amino acids. From germline, CDR1 is LGHNA and CDR2 YSLEER. The V and J ends lost 3 bases and 5 bases respectively, with 16 bases between them. The CDR3 DNA sequence: TGCGCCAGCAGCCAGGGCAGGGGCCGAGAGACTGAAGCTTTCTTT. Translated, it gives CASSQGRGRETEAFF.

In this sample, this clone turned up a few times. V and J are TRBV29-1 and TRBJ1-1; TRBD1 might be the D (5 bases). Germline V gene sequence: CDR1 SQVTM, CDR2 ANQGSEA. Trimming removed 3 bases at V and 1 base at J, with 9 bases between. The CDR3 has 13 residues. CDR3 protein: CSVDVTANTEAFF. For the CDR3, the DNA is TGCAGCGTTGATGTGACAGCGAACACTGAAGCTTTCTTT.

The chain carries TRBV12-2 and TRBJ1-3; the listed D gene, TRBD1, was not tested against the DNA. TRBV12-2 is a recognized pseudogene. The CDR3 totals 16 residues. Written as DNA, the CDR3 is TGTGCAAGTCGCTCCTCTGGGCCCTTCTCTGGAAACACCATATATTTT. Amino acid sequence: CASRSSGPFSGNTIYF.

The chain employs TRBV27 and TRBJ2-2; D possibly corresponds to TRBD1 (5 bases). V lost 6 bases, J lost 3 bases, and 5 bases lay in between. This CDR3 comprises 12 residues. Looked up from germline, CDR1 is MNHEY and CDR2 is SMNVEV (reference sequence). CDR3 loop: CASSRDTGELFF. As DNA, the CDR3 is TGTGCCAGCAGCAGGGACACCGGGGAGCTGTTTTTT.

This chain joins TRBV24-1 and TRBJ2-5; D is possibly TRBD1 (6 bases). The length of the CDR3 is 15 residues. V was cut by 2 bases and J by 5 bases, with 14 bases left in between. Germline V gives CDR1 KGHDR, CDR2 SFDVKD. The CDR3 protein is CATSDSRTAGETQYF. In DNA, the CDR3 is TGTGCCACCAGTGATTCTCGGACAGCTGGGGAGACCCAGTACTTC.

In its sample, this clone was seen a few times. The rearrangement joins TRBV5-1 to TRBJ1-6, with D uncertain. Germline V gene data show CDR1 as SGHRS and CDR2 as YFSETQ. The CDR3 has 16 residues. V gave up 4 bases and J gave up 0 bases, with 11 bases separating them. The DNA of the CDR3 is TGCGCCAGCAGCCTGGACGGGAGCTCCTATAATTCACCCCTCCACTTT. Translation: CASSLDGSSYNSPLHF. Looking up the rest from reference TRBV5-1 and TRBJ1-6 gives the full variable domain: KAGVTQTPRYLIKTRGQQVTLSCSPISGHRSVSWYQQTPGQGLQFLFEYFSETQRNKGNFPGRFSGRQFSNSRSEMNVSTLELGDSALYLCASSLDGSSYNSPLHFGNGTRLTVT.

This clone was seen many times. The chain joins TRBV7-8 to TRBJ1-6; tentative D call: TRBD1 (6 bases). Trimming took 3 bases from V and 7 from J, leaving 13 bases between them. CDR1 SGHVS and CDR2 FQNEAQ come from the germline V gene. This CDR3 is built from 15 residues. In nucleotides, the CDR3 is TGTGCCAGCAGCTTCTACAGGGATGGGAATTCACCCCTCCACTTT. Translation gives CASSFYRDGNSPLHF.

The V call is TRBV19, the J call TRBJ2-5; 11 nucleotides agree with TRBD2. There are 15 residues in the CDR3. After removal of 6 bases from V and 5 bases from J, the junction contained 8 bases not matched to a gene. Germline CDR1 and CDR2: LNHDA and SQIVND (reference sequence). CDR3 sequence (DNA): TGTGCCAGTAGCCCACAACTAGCGGGAGTCGAGACCCAGTACTTC. Protein product: CASSPQLAGVETQYF.

The rearrangement joins TRBV6-1 to TRBJ2-7, with TRBD2 as a possible D gene (6 bases). Germline V lookup: CDR1 MNHNS, CDR2 SASEGT. The CDR3 length is 15 residues. Trimming shortened V by 3 bases and J by 2 bases, and 14 bases separated the two germline ends. The CDR3 coding sequence is TGTGCCAGCAGTGAGGTGGGGACTCTTACCTACGAGCAGTACTTC. It encodes CASSEVGTLTYEQYF.

The rearrangement links TRBV5-1 to TRBJ2-1, with D uncertain. Germline CDR1 SGHRS, CDR2 YFSETQ. This CDR3 has 15 amino acids. V lost 2 bases and J 0 bases, leaving 9 bases between the germline ends. CDR3 region: CASSFTESSYNEQFF. CDR3 nucleotides: TGCGCCAGCAGCTTCACAGAGAGCTCCTACAATGAGCAGTTCTTC.